Each of the 11 T cell receptor beta chains below was sequenced from the same sample in a study of T cell responses to AZD1222 COVID-19 vaccine (dated by TCRdb to 2020 to 2022). In light of the paper, this sample's time point label describes: baseline before first vaccination. The protocol used for the library was the immunoSEQ multiplex PCR assay. Held by TCRdb, this immuneACCESS table contains in-frame sequences only and omits some clones. Under half of the omission traces to an unresolved V gene where checked; the cause of the rest is unknown. For this sample the table gives about 56,000 clones, of which around 85% were detected only once. The biggest ten clones account for roughly 15% of the sample. The sequenced sample was peripheral blood, obtained on day 0 of AZD1222 vaccination. These receptors all come from an adult in good health.

The CDR3 coding sequence is TGTGCCAGCCGAAGTAGGAGGGGAGGAAGGGGCTGGGACACTGAAGCTTTCTTT. It encodes CASRSRRGGRGWDTEAFF. The rearrangement links TRBV19 to TRBJ1-1; a weak D match, TRBD1 (5 bases). Trimming removed 9 bases at V and 3 bases at J, with 29 bases between. The CDR3 is 18 residues long. Germline V CDR1 and CDR2: LNHDA, SQIVND (reference sequence).

This clone was found a few times. The chain links TRBV18 to TRBJ2-7, with no clear D. This CDR3 is 15 amino acids long. Germline CDR1 is KGHSH and CDR2 is LQKENI. Trimming stripped 6 bases from V and 0 bases from J, with 15 bases between. The CDR3 is CASSRRDGVSYEQYF. In nucleotides, the CDR3 is TGTGCCAGCTCCCGGAGAGACGGTGTCTCCTACGAGCAGTACTTC.

V gene TRBV5-1 combines with J gene TRBJ2-3; 10 nucleotides line up with TRBD2. The V and J ends lost 4 bases and 5 bases, in that order; junction bases with no gene match: 16. The CDR3 is made up of 18 amino acids. Per germline, CDR1 SGHRS and CDR2 YFSETQ. The CDR3 sequence: CASSLGIKRGGREDTQYF. The CDR3 DNA follows: TGCGCCAGCAGCCTAGGAATAAAGCGGGGGGGCCGAGAAGATACGCAGTATTTT.

This sequence joins TRBV2 and TRBJ2-2; possible D gene TRBD1, 5 bases. Trimming cost V 6 bases and J 4 bases, with 15 bases left between them. Germline CDR1 reads SNHLY; CDR2 reads FYNNEI. The CDR3 runs 15 residues. In DNA form, the CDR3 reads TGTGCCAGCAGGAACAGGATACTTGTCACCGGGGAGCTGTTTTTT. This translates into CASRNRILVTGELFF. Using reference TRBV2 and TRBJ2-2 for the parts outside the CDR3, the full variable domain is EPEVTQTPSHQVTQMGQEVILRCVPISNHLYFYWYRQILGQKVEFLVSFYNNEISEKSEIFDDQFSVERPDGSNFTLKIRSTKLEDSAMYFCASRNRILVTGELFFGEGSRLTVL.

The chain uses TRBV7-2 and TRBJ1-1; D remains ambiguous. V was clipped by 2 bases and J by 1 base, with 8 bases between them. CDR3 size: 14 residues. Germline CDR1 and CDR2: SGHTA and FQGNSA. CDR3 nucleotides: TGTGCCAGCAGCTTAATTAGCTCGAACACTGAAGCTTTCTTT. Its translation is CASSLISSNTEAFF.

This chain connects TRBV15 to TRBJ2-7; TRBD1 matches 7 bases. This CDR3 has 13 amino acids. From germline, CDR1 is LNHNV and CDR2 YYDKDF (reference sequence). After removal of 0 bases from V and 4 bases from J, the junction contained 0 bases not matched to a gene. The DNA for the CDR3 is TGTGCCACCAGCAGAGACAGGGGGTACGAGCAGTACTTC. Residues: CATSRDRGYEQYF.

This clone has a single count. V is TRBV19 and J is TRBJ1-6, with D possibly being TRBD1 (5 bases). From germline, CDR1 is LNHDA and CDR2 SQIVND (reference sequence). The CDR3 is 15 residues long. V shed 6 bases and J shed 1 base, with 10 bases lying between them. CDR3 sequence (DNA): TGTGCCAGTAGCGGCGGGGGGTCCTATAATTCACCCCTCCACTTT. It codes for CASSGGGSYNSPLHF. Drawing the rest from reference TRBV19 and TRBJ1-6, the complete variable domain is DGGITQSPKYLFRKEGQNVTLSCEQNLNHDAMYWYRQDPGQGLRLIYYSQIVNDFQKGDIAEGYSVSREKKESFPLTVTSAQKNPTAFYLCASSGGGSYNSPLHFGNGTRLTVT.

This clone was detected once. This chain uses TRBV5-6 with TRBJ2-3; 16 nucleotides align to TRBD2. This CDR3 contains 16 residues. J gave up 7 bases and V 3 bases, and 5 bases lay outside the gene matches. Germline V gene sequence: CDR1 SGHDT, CDR2 YYEEEE. The DNA for the CDR3 is TGTGCCAGCAGCTATGGGACTAGCGGGGGGGTCTATACGCAGTATTTT. Encoded protein: CASSYGTSGGVYTQYF.

The CDR3 sequence is CASRPLGGPNEQFF. CDR3 bases: TGTGCCAGCAGACCACTGGGGGGGCCCAATGAGCAGTTCTTC. This chain joins TRBV6-5 and TRBJ2-1; TRBD2 might be the D (7 bases). The CDR3 loop spans 14 amino acids. Trimming took off 6 bases at V and 6 bases at J, with 15 bases between the two ends. The V gene's germline CDR1 is MNHEY and CDR2 SVGAGI.

This sequence joins TRBV6-5 and TRBJ2-2; 8 nucleotides agree with TRBD1. The CDR3 has 15 amino acids. CDR1 and CDR2 from the germline V gene are MNHEY and SVGAGI. V lost 6 bases to trimming and J lost 6 bases; unmatched junction nucleotides: 9. CDR3 in amino acids: CASSPRGLIAGELFF. The CDR3 coding sequence is TGTGCCAGCAGCCCCAGGGGGCTAATCGCCGGGGAGCTGTTTTTT.

The rearrangement joins TRBV27 to TRBJ2-7; possible D gene TRBD1, 6 bases. V lost 6 bases to trimming and J lost 1 base, with 13 bases between them. CDR1 is MNHEY, CDR2 SMNVEV, per germline (reference sequence). This CDR3 comprises 14 residues. This CDR3 is CASSQTGQSYEQYF. CDR3 DNA sequence: TGTGCCAGCAGCCAAACAGGACAGTCCTACGAGCAGTACTTC.